The 22 T cell receptor beta chains listed next were all sequenced from one sample in a study of T cell repertoires in cytomegalovirus infection. MiXCR was run by TCRdb on the reads, yielding one entry per CDR3 protein. Of under 350,000 distinct CDR3 sequences in the sample, around a tenth were seen once. Sequences were obtained from PBMCs. These receptors were taken from a human donor in good health (CMV status not recorded). Some clones in this sample may be carry-over from other donors' samples.

In this sample, this clonotype turned up many times. This chain connects TRBV20-1 to TRBJ2-5; D remains ambiguous. The CDR3 is 11 amino acids. Germline V gene data show CDR1 as DFQATT and CDR2 as SNEGSKA (reference sequence). CDR3 coding DNA: TGCCTTACATCTAACGGCGAGACCCAGTACTTC. This translates into CLTSNGETQYF.

Note on this clonotype: This sequence may be a read error, since a much larger clone differs from it by one base. The rearrangement links TRBV7-2 to TRBJ2-2; the D is unclear. CDR1 is SGHTA, CDR2 FQGNSA, per germline. V dropped 0 bases and J dropped 0 bases, with 8 bases sitting between them. The CDR3 runs 16 residues. Written as DNA, the CDR3 is TGTGCCAGCAGCTTAGCGACAAACGCGAACACCGGGGAGCTGTTTTTT. Amino acids: CASSLATNANTGELFF.

The genes are TRBV4-3 and TRBJ2-4, with a possible D match to TRBD1 (6 bases). V was shortened by 0 bases and J by 7 bases, with 13 bases between the two germline ends. Germline-derived CDR1 and CDR2 are LGHNA and YSLEER. The CDR3 loop spans 15 amino acids. CDR3 loop: CASSQDHSRGNIQYF. The CDR3 DNA follows: TGCGCCAGCAGCCAAGATCACTCTAGGGGGAACATTCAGTACTTC.

This clonotype was picked up a small number of times. The V and J genes are TRBV29-1 and TRBJ2-3, with TRBD1 identical over 9 bases. CDR3 length equals 13 residues. Germline V gene data show CDR1 as SQVTM and CDR2 as ANQGSEA. The J segment lost 5 bases and the V segment lost 7 bases, leaving 7 bases of the junction unmatched. CDR3 amino acids: CSAHTGGGDTQYF. As DNA, the CDR3 is TGCAGCGCCCATACAGGGGGCGGAGATACGCAGTATTTT.

This clonotype was counted at least ten times. J is TRBJ2-7 and V is TRBV12-3 or TRBV12-4; 7 nucleotides align to TRBD1. V lost 5 bases to trimming and J lost 7 bases; unmatched junction nucleotides: 14. The CDR3 loop spans 15 amino acids. Written as DNA, the CDR3 is TGTGCCAGCAGTCCAGAACAGGGGCGTAACGAGGAGCAGTACTTC. Translating gives CASSPEQGRNEEQYF.

This clonotype was seen a handful of times. The V and J genes are TRBV19 and TRBJ1-1; TRBD1 might be the D (6 bases). The CDR3 loop spans 17 amino acids. Between the trimmed V and J ends, which lost 6 bases and 4 bases, there was a span of 24 bases. Per the germline V gene, CDR1 is LNHDA and CDR2 is SQIVND (reference sequence). The CDR3 reads CASSRGGGLEWVTEAFF. In DNA form, the CDR3 reads TGTGCCAGTAGCCGAGGGGGGGGGCTCGAGTGGGTCACTGAAGCTTTCTTT.

Many counts were recorded for this clonotype. The DNA for the CDR3 is TGTGCCAGCAGTTTCGACAGGGCCTACACAGATACGCAGTATTTT. Translated, it gives CASSFDRAYTDTQYF. This sequence joins TRBV12-3 or TRBV12-4 and TRBJ2-3; 7 bases map to TRBD1. V shed 3 bases and J 2 bases; nucleotides not matched to a gene: 5. This CDR3 has 15 amino acids.

This clonotype was found many times. This chain uses TRBV25-1 with TRBJ2-3, with 11 bases matching TRBD2. V dropped 11 bases and J dropped 1; count of bases not matched to a gene: 17. The CDR3 has 18 amino acids. Germline V gives CDR1 MGHDK, CDR2 SYGVNS. The DNA of the CDR3 is TGTGCCGTAGAATCCGGGACTAGCGGCACTACTGGCACAGATACGCAGTATTTT. Protein sequence: CAVESGTSGTTGTDTQYF.

The chain recombines TRBV7-3 with TRBJ1-3; no clear D. The CDR3 runs 15 residues. Trimming removed 4 bases from V and 4 bases from J, with 14 bases in between. Germline CDR1 is SGHTA and CDR2 is FQGTGA. The CDR3 DNA reads as TGTGCCAGCAGCTCCCAAGGGCAGTCCGGAAACACCATATATTTT. This sequence encodes CASSSQGQSGNTIYF. Together with reference TRBV7-3 and TRBJ1-3, the CDR3 gives the full variable domain: GAGVSQTPSNKVTEKGKYVELRCDPISGHTALYWYRQSLGQGPEFLIYFQGTGAADDSGLPNDRFFAVRPEGSVSTLKIQRTERGDSAVYLCASSSQGQSGNTIYFGEGSWLTVV.

This clonotype was picked up a small number of times. The chain employs TRBV7-2 and TRBJ2-2, with 9 bases identical to TRBD2. CDR1 and CDR2 from the germline V gene are SGHTA and FQGNSA. CDR3 length equals 16 residues. Trimming cost V 4 bases and J 1 base; bases outside gene matches: 4. The CDR3, as DNA: TGTGCCAGCAGCTGGCGGGAGGGAGGGAACACCGGGGAGCTGTTTTTT. Its protein product is CASSWREGGNTGELFF.

The chain couples TRBV6-5 to TRBJ2-3; 7 bases are shared with TRBD1. Germline loops: CDR1 MNHEY, CDR2 SVGAGI. The CDR3 is 13 amino acids. Germline trimming cut 8 bases from V and 3 bases from J; bases unmatched to any gene: 5. The CDR3 here is CASGNRGTDTQYF. The CDR3 coding sequence is TGTGCCAGCGGAAACAGGGGAACAGATACGCAGTATTTT.

The V gene is TRBV4-2, the J gene TRBJ2-7; no clear D gene. V lost 0 bases, J lost 4 bases, and 7 bases lay in between. Germline V gene data show CDR1 as LGHNA and CDR2 as YNFKEQ. This CDR3 comprises 13 residues. CDR3 sequence: CASSQEHRYEQYF. CDR3 DNA sequence: TGTGCCAGCAGCCAAGAACATAGATACGAGCAGTACTTC.

This clonotype has a count of ten or more. V usage is TRBV6-2 or TRBV6-3 and J usage is TRBJ2-2; D unresolved. Trimming removed 2 bases from V and 0 bases from J, with 13 bases in between. Germline V gives CDR1 MNHEY, CDR2 SVGEGT. This CDR3 has 17 residues. CDR3 region: CASSYHKRTSNTGELFF. The CDR3, as DNA: TGTGCCAGCAGTTACCACAAGAGAACTTCGAACACCGGGGAGCTGTTTTTT.

This clonotype was counted at least ten times. The V gene is TRBV7-2, the J gene TRBJ2-5, with 7 bases that match TRBD1. V was clipped by 5 bases and J by 4 bases; unmatched bases: 7. The CDR3 covers 14 residues. Germline V gene lookup returns CDR1 SGHTA and CDR2 FQGNSA. The chain's CDR3 is CASSMTGFGETQYF. For the CDR3, the DNA is TGTGCCAGCAGCATGACAGGGTTTGGAGAGACCCAGTACTTC.

This clonotype was seen more than once but under ten times. The CDR3 DNA sequence: TGTGCCAGCAGCTTAGCAGGGGGCGCCAGGACAGATACGCAGTATTTT. It codes for CASSLAGGARTDTQYF. The chain uses TRBV7-9 and TRBJ2-3; 7 bases are shared with TRBD1. V gave up 0 bases and J gave up 3 bases; unmatched junction bases: 6. From germline, CDR1 is SEHNR and CDR2 FQNEAQ (reference sequence). This CDR3 spans 16 amino acids.

This clonotype has a handful of counts. J is TRBJ1-5 and V is TRBV7-6; a possible D gene is TRBD1 (5 bases). V was pared by 4 bases and J by 0 bases, with 10 bases between. CDR1 is SGHVS and CDR2 is FNYEAQ in the germline V gene. The CDR3 is made up of 15 amino acids. CDR3 in DNA: TGTGCCAGCAGCTCCGACAGTAATAGCAATCAGCCCCAGCATTTT. Its translation is CASSSDSNSNQPQHF.

This clonotype came up many times. V gene TRBV10-3 combines with J gene TRBJ1-1, with D tentatively TRBD1 (5 bases). From germline, CDR1 is ENHRY and CDR2 SYGVKD. V dropped 4 bases and J dropped 3 bases, with 15 bases sitting between them. This CDR3 region has 15 residues. DNA of the CDR3: TGTGCCATCAGTGCTCATAGCGGGGCCTACACTGAAGCTTTCTTT. This codes for CAISAHSGAYTEAFF.

V and J are TRBV7-3 and TRBJ2-3; D gene unclear. The ends were cut back, 2 bases at V and 4 bases at J, with 10 bases in the middle. The CDR3 contains 14 residues. Germline CDR1 SGHTA, CDR2 FQGTGA. The CDR3 reads CASSLPVASDTQYF. The CDR3 DNA reads TGTGCCAGCAGCTTACCAGTAGCCTCAGATACGCAGTATTTT.

This clonotype was detected many times. The chain is built from TRBV7-9 and TRBJ1-1; D gene uncertain. Trimming removed 5 bases from V and 1 base from J, with 14 bases in between. CDR1 and CDR2 from the germline V gene are SEHNR and FQNEAQ (reference sequence). The CDR3 is made up of 15 amino acids. The CDR3 is CASSPGRSPNTEAFF. The CDR3 DNA reads TGTGCCAGCAGCCCCGGGCGGAGTCCGAACACTGAAGCTTTCTTT.

This clonotype has just a few counts. The chain recombines TRBV10-3 with TRBJ2-5; possibly TRBD2 for D (6 bases). V dropped 4 bases and J dropped 2 bases, with 14 bases sitting between them. This CDR3 spans 15 amino acids. CDR1 ENHRY and CDR2 SYGVKD come from the germline V gene. Here the CDR3 DNA reads TGTGCCATCAGTGGGATGGGACTCCCGCAAGAGACCCAGTACTTC. It is translated as CAISGMGLPQETQYF.

The sample holds many counts of this clonotype. The chain carries TRBV11-3 and TRBJ2-3; TRBD2 matches at 9 bases. CDR3 length: 15 amino acids. CDR1 is SGHNT and CDR2 is YENEEA in the germline V gene. V shed 5 bases, J shed 0 bases, and the junction held 3 bases outside the gene matches. The CDR3: CASSPGLASTDTQYF. The CDR3 DNA is TGTGCCAGCAGCCCGGGACTAGCTAGCACAGATACGCAGTATTTT.

This clonotype was detected only a few times. The rearrangement links TRBV7-6 to TRBJ2-2, with 12 bases matching TRBD2. Per germline, CDR1 SGHVS and CDR2 FNYEAQ. The CDR3 is 17 residues long. V shed 5 bases and J 4 bases; nucleotides not matched to a gene: 8. CDR3 protein: CASSTRLAGVVTGELFF. As DNA, the CDR3 is TGTGCCAGCAGCACCCGACTAGCGGGAGTGGTCACCGGGGAGCTGTTTTTT.